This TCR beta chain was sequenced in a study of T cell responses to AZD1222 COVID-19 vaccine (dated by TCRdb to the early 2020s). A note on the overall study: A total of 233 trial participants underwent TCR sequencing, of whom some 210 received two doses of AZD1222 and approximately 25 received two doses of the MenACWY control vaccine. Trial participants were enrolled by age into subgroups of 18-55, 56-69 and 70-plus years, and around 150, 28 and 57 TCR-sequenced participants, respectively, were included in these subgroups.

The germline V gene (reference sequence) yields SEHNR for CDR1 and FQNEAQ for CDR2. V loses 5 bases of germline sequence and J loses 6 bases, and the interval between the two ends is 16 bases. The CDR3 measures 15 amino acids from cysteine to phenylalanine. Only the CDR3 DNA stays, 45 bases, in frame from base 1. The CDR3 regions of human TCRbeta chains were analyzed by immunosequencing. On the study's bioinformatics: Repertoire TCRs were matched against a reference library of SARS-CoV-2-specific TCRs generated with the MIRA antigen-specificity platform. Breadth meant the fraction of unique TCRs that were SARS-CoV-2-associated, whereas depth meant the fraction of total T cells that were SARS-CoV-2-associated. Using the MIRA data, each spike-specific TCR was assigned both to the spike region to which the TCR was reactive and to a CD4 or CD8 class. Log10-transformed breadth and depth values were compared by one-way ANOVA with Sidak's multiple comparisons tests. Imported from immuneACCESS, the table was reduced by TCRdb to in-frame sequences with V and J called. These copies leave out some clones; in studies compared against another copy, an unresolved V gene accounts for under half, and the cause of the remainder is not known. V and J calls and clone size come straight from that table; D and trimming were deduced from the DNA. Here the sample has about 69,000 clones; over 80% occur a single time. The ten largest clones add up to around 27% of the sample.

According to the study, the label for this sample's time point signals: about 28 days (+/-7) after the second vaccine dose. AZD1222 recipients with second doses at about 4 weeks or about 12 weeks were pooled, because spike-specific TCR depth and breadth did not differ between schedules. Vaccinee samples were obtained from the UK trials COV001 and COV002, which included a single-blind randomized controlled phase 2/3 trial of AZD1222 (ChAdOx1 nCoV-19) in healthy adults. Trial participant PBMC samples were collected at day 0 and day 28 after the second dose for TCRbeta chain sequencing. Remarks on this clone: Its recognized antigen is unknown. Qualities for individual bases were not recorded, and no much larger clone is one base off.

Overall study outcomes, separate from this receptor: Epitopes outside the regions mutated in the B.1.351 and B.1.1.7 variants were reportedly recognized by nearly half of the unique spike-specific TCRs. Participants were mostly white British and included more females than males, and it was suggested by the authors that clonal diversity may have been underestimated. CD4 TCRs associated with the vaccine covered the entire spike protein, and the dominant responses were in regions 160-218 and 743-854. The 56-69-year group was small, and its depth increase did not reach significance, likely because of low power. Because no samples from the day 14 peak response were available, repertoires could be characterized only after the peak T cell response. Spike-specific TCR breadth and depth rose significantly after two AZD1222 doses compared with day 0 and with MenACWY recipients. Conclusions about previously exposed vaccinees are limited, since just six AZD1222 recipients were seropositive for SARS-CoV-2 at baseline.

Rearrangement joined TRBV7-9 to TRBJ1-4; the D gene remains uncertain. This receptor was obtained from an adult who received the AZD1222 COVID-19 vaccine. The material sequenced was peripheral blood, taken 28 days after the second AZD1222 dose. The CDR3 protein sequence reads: CASSPGRVIDEKLFF. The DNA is TGTGCCAGCAGCCCCGGTCGGGTAATAGATGAAAAACTGTTTTTT.